These 22 T cell receptor beta chains share one sample of origin, sequenced in a study of long-term antiretroviral therapy in people with HIV. The assay used was immunoSEQ (version v3.0), run at survey level. Only in-frame clones appear in the TCRdb table, and some are missing; sequencing was by immunoSEQ multiplex PCR. This table holds tens of thousands of clones, approximately 86% found once. The sample here was unsorted PBMCs, taken just before starting antiretroviral therapy. Source of these receptors: a woman between 18 and 30 years old with HIV.

Only one count was recorded for this clone. The chain recombines TRBV28 with TRBJ1-2, with TRBD1 matching 12 bases. Losses at the gene ends were 6 bases for V and 5 bases for J; bases not matched to a gene: 7. This CDR3 has 15 amino acids. Germline assignment: CDR1 MDHEN and CDR2 SYDVKM. The CDR3, as DNA: TGTGCCAGCAGGGGACAGGGGGCGCGCGGTTATGGCTACACCTTC. This translates into CASRGQGARGYGYTF.

The chain recombines TRBV18 with TRBJ1-1; D possibly corresponds to TRBD1 (5 bases). The CDR3 covers 17 residues. V was clipped by 6 bases and J by 1 base, with 21 bases between them. Germline CDR1 and CDR2: KGHSH and LQKENI. CDR3 DNA: TGTGCCAGCTCGCGGGGGTTACGACAGTCACCGAACACTGAAGCTTTCTTT. Its protein product is CASSRGLRQSPNTEAFF.

The V gene is TRBV27, the J gene TRBJ2-2, with TRBD2 matching 13 bases. The trim removed 6 bases at V and 7 bases at J, leaving 23 bases unmatched. Germline V lookup: CDR1 MNHEY, CDR2 SMNVEV (reference sequence). This CDR3 is built from 21 residues. CDR3 protein: CASSLLPGLAGNHRGSGELFF. The CDR3, as DNA: TGTGCCAGCAGCTTGCTTCCGGGACTAGCGGGGAACCACCGCGGGAGCGGGGAGCTGTTTTTT.

This clone was seen a handful of times. The V and J genes are TRBV7-9 and TRBJ2-2; no reliable D call. Germline V gene lookup returns CDR1 SEHNR and CDR2 FQNEAQ (reference sequence). V was shortened by 3 bases and J by 6 bases, with 5 bases between the two germline ends. There are 12 residues in the CDR3. The CDR3 nucleotides are TGTGCCAGCAGCTTTGGTTCCGGGGAGCTGTTTTTT. It encodes CASSFGSGELFF.

The J gene is TRBJ2-7, the V gene TRBV11-3, with TRBD1 matching 7 bases. This CDR3 is 13 amino acids long. Germline V gene lookup returns CDR1 SGHNT and CDR2 YENEEA. Unmatched junction bases numbered 2, after V lost 1 base and J lost 5 bases. This chain's CDR3 is CASSLGGTDEQYF. DNA of the CDR3: TGTGCCAGCAGCTTAGGGGGGACAGACGAGCAGTACTTC.

CDR3 amino acids: CASSGPTGVNNYGYTF. The CDR3 DNA follows: TGTGCCAGCAGTGGACCGACAGGGGTCAATAACTATGGCTACACCTTC. The chain combines TRBV25-1 with TRBJ1-2; 8 bases match TRBD1. The V gene end was trimmed by 4 bases and the J gene end by 1 base; junction bases not matched to a gene: 8. Germline CDR1 is MGHDK and CDR2 is SYGVNS. This CDR3 is 16 amino acids long.

The chain combines TRBV9 with TRBJ1-1; D gene uncertain. The CDR3 consists of 15 residues. Germline CDR1 SGDLS, CDR2 YYNGEE. V was shortened by 1 base and J by 1 base, with 11 bases between the two germline ends. The CDR3 DNA sequence: TGTGCCAGCAGCGTAAAGGAGGACCGGAACACTGAAGCTTTCTTT. Encoded protein: CASSVKEDRNTEAFF.

The genes are TRBV10-3 and TRBJ2-3; maybe TRBD1 (5 bases). Trimming shortened V by 7 bases and J by 3 bases, and 17 bases separated the two germline ends. The CDR3 loop spans 15 amino acids. CDR1 ENHRY and CDR2 SYGVKD come from the germline V gene. CDR3 in DNA: TGTGCCATCAAAGAGACAGTGCCCGTGACAGATACGCAGTATTTT. Encoded protein: CAIKETVPVTDTQYF.

The rearrangement uses TRBV10-3 and TRBJ2-2; D call uncertain. Per germline, CDR1 ENHRY and CDR2 SYGVKD. Trimming shortened V by 4 bases and J by 7 bases, and 13 bases separated the two germline ends. This CDR3 comprises 14 residues. The CDR3 DNA sequence: TGTGCCATCAGTGGTACCTTAGATGTCGGGGAGCTGTTTTTT. It yields the protein CAISGTLDVGELFF.

The V gene is TRBV7-2, the J gene TRBJ1-5; D possibly corresponds to TRBD1 (6 bases). Germline V gene sequence: CDR1 SGHTA, CDR2 FQGNSA. The germline V and J ends were trimmed by 2 bases and 1 base, with 12 bases remaining between them. The CDR3 extends over 16 amino acids. The CDR3 loop is CASSLTGKGSNQPQHF. CDR3 DNA sequence: TGTGCCAGCAGCTTAACAGGGAAGGGGAGCAATCAGCCCCAGCATTTT. The variable domain in full, completed from reference TRBV7-2 and TRBJ1-5, reads GAGVSQSPSNKVTEKGKDVELRCDPISGHTALYWYRQSLGQGLEFLIYFQGNSAPDKSGLPSDRFSAERTGGSVSTLTIQRTQQEDSAVYLCASSLTGKGSNQPQHFGDGTRLSIL.

For this clone: It is unclear where the CDR3 begins or ends on the DNA, so no DNA is shown, and the CDR3 is as TCRdb lists it. The gene calls are TRBV12-2 and TRBJ1-5. TRBV12-2 constitutes a pseudogene. The CDR3 is 18 residues long, ends included. This CDR3 is CASRLVMWAKGTNQPQHF.

This chain joins TRBV7-3 and TRBJ2-1; tentatively, D is TRBD2 (7 bases). The V end was cut by 5 bases, the J end by 5 bases, with 16 bases between. CDR1 is SGHTA, CDR2 FQGTGA, per germline. The CDR3 spans 15 residues. The CDR3 loop reads CASSPTGRANNEQFF. The CDR3 DNA follows: TGTGCCAGCAGCCCCACAGGGAGGGCGAACAATGAGCAGTTCTTC.

The rearrangement uses TRBV5-1 and TRBJ2-1; 12 nucleotides agree with TRBD1. Per the germline V gene, CDR1 is SGHRS and CDR2 is YFSETQ. The J segment lost 7 bases and the V segment lost 6 bases, leaving 5 bases of the junction unmatched. The CDR3 contains 14 residues. The CDR3 region is CASTGTGGGNEQFF. CDR3 DNA: TGCGCCAGCACCGGGACAGGGGGCGGAAATGAGCAGTTCTTC.

This sequence joins TRBV18 and TRBJ2-3; D may match TRBD1 or TRBD2 (6 bases each). This CDR3 spans 17 amino acids. V lost 3 bases and J 1 base, leaving 17 bases between the germline ends. CDR1 and CDR2 from the germline V gene are KGHSH and LQKENI. The CDR3 loop is CASSPPYGGDRTDTQYF. The DNA of the CDR3 is TGTGCCAGCTCACCTCCTTACGGGGGCGACCGCACAGATACGCAGTATTTT.

The V call is TRBV5-6, the J call TRBJ1-2; 7 positions match TRBD1. The CDR3 loop spans 15 amino acids. The V segment lost 3 bases and the J segment 7 bases; nucleotides outside the gene matches: 12. Germline CDR1 and CDR2: SGHDT and YYEEEE. CDR3 coding DNA: TGTGCCAGCAGCTGGCTGACAGGGAAGGTAACTGGCTACACCTTC. It translates to CASSWLTGKVTGYTF.

This clone was seen once. CDR3 region: CASSRNRDIEQYF. The CDR3 region has the DNA TGCGCCAGCAGCCGGAACCGGGACATCGAGCAGTACTTC. The V call is TRBV4-3, the J call TRBJ2-7; perhaps TRBD1 as D (6 bases). V shed 4 bases and J shed 6 bases, with 13 bases lying between them. The CDR3 consists of 13 residues. Germline V gene data show CDR1 as LGHNA and CDR2 as YSLEER.

The V and J genes are TRBV7-9 and TRBJ2-7; the match to TRBD1 covers 7 bases. This CDR3 has 17 amino acids. Per the germline V gene, CDR1 is SEHNR and CDR2 is FQNEAQ (reference sequence). J lost 4 bases, V lost 1 base, and 13 bases had no gene match. The CDR3 DNA follows: TGTGCCAGCAGCTTAGTTTTTCTCGCCAGGGGGAATTACGAGCAGTACTTC. This translates into CASSLVFLARGNYEQYF.

The chain couples TRBV9 to TRBJ1-5; D remains unclear. V lost 0 bases and J 6 bases, leaving 13 bases between the germline ends. CDR1 and CDR2 (germline): SGDLS, YYNGEE. CDR3 size: 15 residues. CDR3 in amino acids: CASSVGMEEGQPQHF. In DNA form, the CDR3 reads TGTGCCAGCAGCGTAGGAATGGAAGAAGGTCAGCCCCAGCATTTT.

This chain connects TRBV28 to TRBJ1-5; the match to TRBD1 covers 9 bases. This CDR3 contains 18 residues. With 5 bases clipped from V and 2 bases from J, the junction kept 13 bases outside the gene matches. Germline-derived CDR1 and CDR2 are MDHEN and SYDVKM. CDR3 amino acids: CASSVEGQGFWGNQPQHF. DNA for the CDR3: TGTGCCAGCAGTGTGGAGGGACAGGGATTTTGGGGCAATCAGCCCCAGCATTTT.

This clone has just one count. The chain links TRBV23-1 to TRBJ1-5, with a weak D call TRBD1 (6 bases). TRBV23-1 is flagged as an ORF with uncertain function. CDR3 length: 16 amino acids. The V end was cut by 3 bases, the J end by 0 bases, with 12 bases between. In nucleotides, the CDR3 is TGCGCCAGCAGTCACCAGACAGGAGATAGCAATCAGCCCCAGCATTTT. Its translation is CASSHQTGDSNQPQHF.

The CDR3 spells CASSKARSSGNTIYF. CDR3 DNA sequence: TGTGCCAGCAGCAAAGCCAGGTCTTCTGGAAACACCATATATTTT. The chain has TRBV21-1 and TRBJ1-3; the table assigns TRBD1, which was not confirmed against the DNA. TRBV21-1 is described as a pseudogene. The CDR3 has 15 residues.

This chain uses TRBV28 with TRBJ1-1; perhaps TRBD1 as D (6 bases). V shed 6 bases and J shed 0 bases, with 23 bases lying between them. CDR1 MDHEN and CDR2 SYDVKM come from the germline V gene. The CDR3 is 18 amino acids. CDR3 coding DNA: TGTGCCAGCAGCCCCCTTGCCCTTCAGGGGTCCATGAACACTGAAGCTTTCTTT. The encoded protein is CASSPLALQGSMNTEAFF.